What follows are 17 T cell receptor beta chains derived from one specimen sequenced in a study of T cells after yellow fever vaccination. Using its own MiXCR run on the 5' RACE reads, TCRdb lists one record per CDR3 protein. The data hold more than 110,000 distinct CDR3 sequences, with less than 8.5% observed a single time. The sample in question was CD4+ T cells sorted from PBMCs, obtained 10 days after the yellow fever booster vaccination. The receptors shown here come from a man aged 30-40 years who received the YFV17D yellow fever vaccine.

This clonotype occurred many times. This sequence joins TRBV29-1 and TRBJ1-4; the match to TRBD1 covers 7 bases. Germline V gene sequence: CDR1 SQVTM, CDR2 ANQGSEA. This CDR3 spans 14 amino acids. Trimming cost V 6 bases and J 0 bases; bases outside gene matches: 4. For the CDR3, the DNA is TGCAGCGTGGCTGGGACAGCAACTAATGAAAAACTGTTTTTT. It yields the protein CSVAGTATNEKLFF.

Many counts were recorded for this clonotype. The CDR3 loop is CSASAAGKDKNIQYF. CDR3 nucleotide sequence: TGCAGTGCTAGTGCCGCAGGGAAGGACAAAAACATTCAGTACTTC. This chain joins TRBV20-1 and TRBJ2-4, with D possibly TRBD1 on 5 matching bases. CDR1 DFQATT and CDR2 SNEGSKA come from the germline V gene (reference sequence). The CDR3 covers 15 residues. V was clipped by 3 bases and J by 3 bases, with 15 bases between them.

This clonotype has at least ten counts. The rearrangement links TRBV7-2 to TRBJ2-5; unclear D gene. The V gene lost 0 bases and the J gene lost 10 bases, with 9 bases spanning the gap. The germline V gene encodes CDR1 SGHTA and CDR2 FQGNSA. This CDR3 has 12 residues. The CDR3 is CASSLAELGQYF. In DNA, the CDR3 is TGTGCCAGCAGCTTAGCCGAGCTTGGCCAGTACTTC.

Only a few counts were recorded for this clonotype. Possible read error: a much larger clone is one base away. The chain links TRBV7-2 to TRBJ2-7; TRBD1 agrees at 7 bases. From germline, CDR1 is SGHTA and CDR2 FQGNSA. The CDR3 extends over 13 amino acids. V was clipped by 1 base and J by 10 bases; unmatched bases: 7. In nucleotides, the CDR3 is TGTGCCAGCAGCTTAGAGGTACACAGGGGTCAGTACTTC. Protein sequence: CASSLEVHRGQYF.

This clonotype showed up many times. The chain recombines TRBV7-2 with TRBJ2-1; 7 bases agree with TRBD1. This CDR3 has 16 residues. Germline lookup yields CDR1 SGHTA and CDR2 FQGNSA. V lost 4 bases to trimming and J lost 0 bases; unmatched junction nucleotides: 6. The CDR3 nucleotides are TGTGCCAGCAGCTCACAGGGGTTGCGCTCCTACAATGAGCAGTTCTTC. The encoded protein is CASSSQGLRSYNEQFF.

This clonotype was counted between two and nine times. The CDR3 here is CASSFFLRDRGTETQYF. The CDR3 region has the DNA TGTGCCAGCAGTTTTTTCCTTAGGGACAGAGGGACAGAGACCCAGTACTTC. The chain employs TRBV12-3 or TRBV12-4 and TRBJ2-5, with 7 bases matching TRBD1. The CDR3 is 17 residues long. The junction had 14 bases not matched to a gene; V was cut back by 3 bases and J by 4 bases.

This clonotype was detected a few times. J is TRBJ1-6 and V is TRBV7-2; possible D gene TRBD1, 6 bases. Germline V gene data show CDR1 as SGHTA and CDR2 as FQGNSA. The germline V and J ends were trimmed by 5 bases and 4 bases, with 12 bases remaining between them. The CDR3 contains 15 residues. In nucleotides, the CDR3 is TGTGCCAGCAGCACCCGGACAGATTATAATTCACCCCTCCACTTT. It specifies CASSTRTDYNSPLHF.

This chain joins TRBV11-2 and TRBJ2-5, with TRBD1 matching over 12 bases. The CDR3 length is 19 residues. Looked up from germline, CDR1 is SGHAT and CDR2 is FQNNGV. After removal of 5 bases from V and 0 bases from J, the junction contained 13 bases not matched to a gene. The chain's CDR3 is CASSSRDRGPWLYQETQYF. The CDR3 region has the DNA TGTGCCAGCAGCAGCCGGGACAGGGGGCCCTGGTTGTACCAAGAGACCCAGTACTTC. The variable domain in full, with the rest retrieved from reference TRBV11-2 and TRBJ2-5, is EAGVAQSPRYKIIEKRQSVAFWCNPISGHATLYWYQQILGQGPKLLIQFQNNGVVDDSQLPKDRFSAERLKGVDSTLKIQPAKLEDSAVYLCASSSRDRGPWLYQETQYFGPGTRLLVL.

At least ten counts were recorded for this clonotype. The V gene is TRBV5-1, the J gene TRBJ2-2; TRBD1 aligns across 9 bases. The CDR3 consists of 16 residues. Germline V gene sequence: CDR1 SGHRS, CDR2 YFSETQ. V shed 4 bases and J 5 bases; nucleotides not matched to a gene: 9. The DNA for the CDR3 is TGCGCCAGCAGCCTCACGGACAGGGGCTTTACCGGGGAGCTGTTTTTT. Protein product: CASSLTDRGFTGELFF.

The chain combines TRBV20-1 with TRBJ1-5, with TRBD1 matching over 8 bases. Germline lookup yields CDR1 DFQATT and CDR2 SNEGSKA (reference sequence). J gave up 6 bases and V 1 base, and 11 bases lay outside the gene matches. The length of the CDR3 is 16 residues. In DNA form, the CDR3 reads TGCAGTGCTAGAGTGGGAGGGCAGGGGGCTTTTCAGCCCCAGCATTTT. It specifies CSARVGGQGAFQPQHF.

This clonotype was observed many times. The chain links TRBV5-1 to TRBJ2-2; D remains ambiguous. Germline V lookup: CDR1 SGHRS, CDR2 YFSETQ. Deletions cut 1 base from V and 6 bases from J, with 13 bases between. The CDR3 spans 15 residues. CDR3 loop: CASSLSSSWSGELFF. CDR3 DNA sequence: TGCGCCAGCAGCTTGAGTTCCTCGTGGTCCGGGGAGCTGTTTTTT.

The chain is built from TRBV19 and TRBJ1-5; D is perhaps TRBD1 (6 bases). The CDR3 length is 15 residues. Germline loops: CDR1 LNHDA, CDR2 SQIVND (reference sequence). Trimming shortened V by 2 bases and J by 2 bases, and 10 bases separated the two germline ends. CDR3 coding DNA: TGTGCCAGTAGTATAAAGGGGGACCGCAATCAGCCCCAGCATTTT. As protein: CASSIKGDRNQPQHF.

Ten or more counts support this clonotype. The chain joins TRBV18 to TRBJ1-1, with D possibly being TRBD1 (5 bases). Germline CDR1 KGHSH, CDR2 LQKENI. V gave up 3 bases and J gave up 5 bases, with 16 bases separating them. The CDR3 consists of 15 residues. The CDR3 loop reads CASSPARLGGTEAFF. DNA for the CDR3: TGTGCCAGCTCACCCGCAAGGTTGGGGGGGACTGAAGCTTTCTTT.

In this sample, this clonotype turned up many times. This CDR3 is CASSLARDSASYNEQFF. DNA for the CDR3: TGTGCCAGCAGCTTAGCCCGGGACAGTGCTTCCTACAATGAGCAGTTCTTC. V gene TRBV7-9 combines with J gene TRBJ2-1; 7 bases match TRBD1. CDR1 is SEHNR, CDR2 FQNEAQ, per germline (reference sequence). The CDR3 spans 17 residues. Trimming removed 0 bases from V and 1 base from J; junction bases left unmatched: 6.

The chain recombines TRBV20-1 with TRBJ2-7, with D possibly matching TRBD1 (6 bases). The V gene lost 3 bases and the J gene lost 3 bases, with 12 bases spanning the gap. The CDR3 spans 13 residues. Germline V gives CDR1 DFQATT, CDR2 SNEGSKA (reference sequence). The CDR3 reads CSARGTRLYEQYF. The CDR3 nucleotides are TGCAGTGCTAGGGGGACAAGGCTCTACGAGCAGTACTTC.

This clonotype has ten or more counts. The chain has TRBV20-1 and TRBJ2-1, with D possibly TRBD2 on 6 matching bases. With 1 base removed from V and 2 bases from J, the gap between germline ends came to 15 bases. Germline-derived CDR1 and CDR2 are DFQATT and SNEGSKA (reference sequence). The CDR3 is 16 amino acids. CDR3 protein: CSARVPGVRTYNEQFF. In nucleotides, the CDR3 is TGCAGTGCTAGAGTTCCGGGAGTCCGAACCTACAATGAGCAGTTCTTC.

This clonotype was recorded at least ten times. This sequence joins TRBV28 and TRBJ1-1; 9 positions match TRBD1. Looked up from germline, CDR1 is MDHEN and CDR2 is SYDVKM. The CDR3 is 18 amino acids. J gave up 6 bases and V 2 bases, and 16 bases lay outside the gene matches. CDR3 in amino acids: CASSLKKGTGLVFAEAFF. The CDR3 DNA sequence: TGTGCCAGCAGTTTAAAAAAGGGGACAGGGCTGGTCTTCGCTGAAGCTTTCTTT.